These T cell receptor beta chains were read from a single sample in a study of blood T cell repertoires in COVID-19. Method: immunoSEQ multiplex PCR; TCRdb's copy keeps in-frame clones and lacks some. The table has hundreds of thousands of clones, 80% to 90% seen once. Source material: PBMCs or T cells enriched from blood (not recorded which). The receptors shown here come from a woman aged 60 to 75 who had recovered from COVID-19. CDR3s include the opening cysteine and the closing phenylalanine or tryptophan. D genes are given only for firm matches. Size is omitted from some rows. Given values are once, few, many or a class for expanded clones.

J: TRBJ2-7
D: -
size: -
length: 12
V: TRBV2
CDR3: CASRQSSYEQYF
DNA: TGTGCCAGTCGACAGTCCTCCTACGAGCAGTACTTC

J: TRBJ2-2
D: TRBD2
size: -
length: 16
V: TRBV28
CDR3: CASSFYGGGNTGELFF
DNA: TGTGCCAGCAGTTTTTACGGGGGGGGAAACACCGGGGAGCTGTTTTTT

J: TRBJ2-7
D: -
size: -
length: 14
V: TRBV2
CDR3: CASKSAGGQYEQYF
DNA: TGTGCCAGCAAATCTGCAGGGGGGCAATACGAGCAGTACTTC

J: TRBJ2-2
D: -
size: -
length: 16
V: TRBV2
CDR3: CASSDGHSPNTGELFF
DNA: TGTGCCAGCAGTGATGGGCACTCCCCGAACACCGGGGAGCTGTTTTTT

J: TRBJ1-5
D: TRBD1
size: -
length: 14
V: TRBV6-1
CDR3: CASSEAGGNQPQHF
DNA: TGTGCCAGCAGTGAGGCAGGGGGAAATCAGCCCCAGCATTTT

J: TRBJ1-1
D: -
size: -
length: 14
V: TRBV2
CDR3: CASSVVGVNTEAFF
DNA: TGTGCCAGCAGTGTAGTTGGAGTGAACACTGAAGCTTTCTTT

J: TRBJ2-1
D: -
size: -
length: 14
V: TRBV25-1
CDR3: CASRDSEAYNEQFF
DNA: TGTGCCAGCAGGGACAGTGAAGCCTACAATGAGCAGTTCTTC

J: TRBJ2-3
D: -
size: -
length: 14
V: TRBV4-1
CDR3: CASSQDQATDTQYF
DNA: TGCGCCAGCAGCCAAGATCAGGCGACAGATACGCAGTATTTT

J: TRBJ2-1
D: TRBD2
size: -
length: 14
V: TRBV10-3
CDR3: CATLSSGIYNEQFF
DNA: TGTGCCACCCTGTCCAGCGGGATTTACAATGAGCAGTTCTTC

J: TRBJ2-2
D: TRBD1
size: -
length: 16
V: TRBV19
CDR3: CASSPTRQGVAGELFF
DNA: TGTGCCAGTAGCCCAACCAGACAGGGAGTGGCCGGGGAGCTGTTTTTT

J: TRBJ2-7
D: TRBD1
size: -
length: 14
V: TRBV18
CDR3: CASSPRDRPYEQYF
DNA: TGTGCCAGCTCACCCCGGGACAGGCCCTACGAGCAGTACTTC

J: TRBJ2-1
D: TRBD2
size: -
length: 18
V: TRBV7-9
CDR3: CASSLGRTLAGGYNEQFF
DNA: TGTGCCAGCAGCTTAGGAAGAACTCTAGCGGGGGGGTACAATGAGCAGTTCTTC

J: TRBJ2-5
D: TRBD1
size: -
length: 15
V: TRBV12-5
CDR3: CASGSPGTGKETQYF
DNA: TGTGCTAGTGGTTCCCCCGGGACAGGGAAAGAGACCCAGTACTTC

J: TRBJ2-3
D: TRBD2
size: few
length: 14
V: TRBV24-1
CDR3: CATSLAGGQDTQYF
DNA: TGTGCCACCAGTTTAGCGGGGGGGCAAGATACGCAGTATTTT

J: TRBJ1-1
D: -
size: -
length: 15
V: TRBV12-5
CDR3: CASGLVPSGRPEAFF
DNA: TGTGCTAGTGGTTTGGTACCCTCAGGGCGGCCTGAAGCTTTCTTT

J: TRBJ1-1
D: -
size: -
length: 14
V: TRBV5-1
CDR3: CASSLSRREAEAFF
DNA: TGCGCCAGCAGCTTAAGTAGGAGGGAAGCTGAAGCTTTCTTT

J: TRBJ1-1
D: -
size: -
length: 13
V: TRBV7-6
CDR3: CASSPLEETEAFF
DNA: TGTGCCAGCAGCCCTCTTGAGGAAACTGAAGCTTTCTTT

J: TRBJ2-2
D: -
size: few
length: 13
V: TRBV27
CDR3: CASSLFSTGELFF
DNA: TGTGCCAGCAGTTTATTCTCGACCGGGGAGCTGTTTTTT

J: TRBJ1-2
D: -
size: -
length: 14
V: TRBV6-5
CDR3: CASSYSPGNYGYTF
DNA: TGTGCCAGCAGTTACTCCCCAGGGAACTATGGCTACACCTTC

J: TRBJ2-3
D: TRBD1
size: -
length: 17
V: TRBV18
CDR3: CASSPRRTGVSTDTQYF
DNA: TGTGCCAGCTCACCAAGACGGACAGGGGTAAGCACAGATACGCAGTATTTT

J: TRBJ2-7
D: TRBD1
size: -
length: 15
V: TRBV6-5
CDR3: CASTSGTGASYEQYF
DNA: TGTGCCAGCACATCCGGGACAGGGGCGTCCTACGAGCAGTACTTC

J: TRBJ2-6
D: TRBD1
size: -
length: 19
V: TRBV7-9
CDR3: CASSSPWTGDNSGANVLTF
DNA: TGTGCCAGCAGCTCCCCCTGGACAGGGGACAATTCTGGGGCCAACGTCCTGACTTTC

J: TRBJ1-2
D: -
size: -
length: 15
V: TRBV28
CDR3: CASSLGGPPNYGYTF
DNA: TGTGCCAGCAGTTTGGGGGGACCTCCTAACTATGGCTACACCTTC

J: TRBJ2-3
D: -
size: -
length: 12
V: TRBV5-8
CDR3: CASSPEVHTQYF
DNA: TGTGCCAGCAGCCCTGAGGTTCATACGCAGTATTTT

J: TRBJ1-5
D: -
size: -
length: 15
V: TRBV7-2
CDR3: CASSLIRGYNQPQHF
DNA: TGTGCCAGCAGCTTAATTAGGGGGTACAATCAGCCCCAGCATTTT

J: TRBJ1-2
D: -
size: -
length: 14
V: TRBV3-1/TRBV3-2
CDR3: CASSQNSRSEGYTF
DNA: TGTGCCAGCAGCCAAAACTCCCGGAGTGAGGGCTACACCTTC

J: TRBJ2-3
D: TRBD2
size: -
length: 16
V: TRBV11-2
CDR3: CASSLGVAGRGDTQYF
DNA: TGTGCCAGCAGCTTAGGAGTAGCGGGGCGGGGGGATACGCAGTATTTT

J: TRBJ2-2
D: -
size: -
length: 15
V: TRBV6-5
CDR3: CASSPWFRGTGELFF
DNA: TGTGCCAGCAGTCCTTGGTTCCGCGGCACCGGGGAGCTGTTTTTT

J: TRBJ1-2
D: -
size: once
length: 15
V: TRBV3-1/TRBV3-2
CDR3: CASSGGQTTNYGYTF
DNA: TGTGCCAGCAGCGGAGGACAGACTACTAACTATGGCTACACCTTC

J: TRBJ2-3
D: TRBD2
size: -
length: 15
V: TRBV5-1
CDR3: CASSVAGGNTDTQYF
DNA: TGCGCCAGCAGCGTAGCGGGGGGAAACACAGATACGCAGTATTTT

J: TRBJ2-3
D: TRBD2
size: once
length: 15
V: TRBV6-5
CDR3: CASKRSGGTADTQYF
DNA: TGTGCCAGCAAACGAAGCGGGGGAACCGCAGATACGCAGTATTTT

J: TRBJ1-1
D: -
size: -
length: 16
V: TRBV7-2
CDR3: CASSPRGGAIDTEAFF
DNA: TGTGCCAGCAGCCCCCGCGGGGGAGCCATCGACACTGAAGCTTTCTTT

J: TRBJ2-4
D: -
size: -
length: 15
V: TRBV7-2
CDR3: CASSFPGGVKNIQYF
DNA: TGTGCCAGCAGCTTCCCCGGGGGTGTCAAAAACATTCAGTACTTC

J: TRBJ2-7
D: -
size: -
length: 13
V: TRBV27
CDR3: CASSYRFSYEQYF
DNA: TGTGCCAGCAGTTACAGGTTCTCCTACGAGCAGTACTTC

J: TRBJ2-1
D: TRBD1
size: -
length: 15
V: TRBV18
CDR3: CASSPDRGNYNEQFF
DNA: TGTGCCAGCTCACCAGACAGGGGAAACTACAATGAGCAGTTCTTC

J: TRBJ1-1
D: -
size: -
length: 13
V: TRBV24-1
CDR3: CATSDPRVTEAFF
DNA: TGTGCCACCAGTGATCCCAGGGTCACTGAAGCTTTCTTT

J: TRBJ1-4
D: -
size: -
length: 14
V: TRBV5-1
CDR3: CASSLSSTNEKLFF
DNA: TGCGCCAGCAGCTTATCATCTACCAATGAAAAACTGTTTTTT

J: TRBJ2-5
D: -
size: -
length: 15
V: TRBV21-1
CDR3: CASSTPGTGRETQYF
DNA: TGTGCCAGCAGCACCCCCGGGACAGGGAGAGAGACCCAGTACTTC

J: TRBJ2-6
D: -
size: -
length: 18
V: TRBV15
CDR3: CATSRGVSLGSGANVLTF
DNA: TGTGCCACCAGCAGAGGGGTTAGCCTGGGCTCTGGGGCCAACGTCCTGACTTTC

J: TRBJ1-5
D: TRBD1
size: -
length: 14
V: TRBV12-5
CDR3: CASGTGQVGQPQHF
DNA: TGTGCTAGTGGAACTGGACAGGTTGGTCAGCCCCAGCATTTT

J: TRBJ1-5
D: -
size: -
length: 12
V: TRBV7-8
CDR3: CASSRFGQPQHF
DNA: TGTGCCAGCAGTAGATTTGGTCAGCCCCAGCATTTT

J: TRBJ2-2
D: -
size: -
length: 15
V: TRBV19
CDR3: CASSRQTEGPGELFF
DNA: TGTGCCAGTAGTCGACAGACAGAAGGTCCCGGGGAGCTGTTTTTT

J: TRBJ1-3
D: -
size: once
length: 15
V: TRBV2
CDR3: CASTSRQGDGNTIYF
DNA: TGTGCCAGTACCAGCAGGCAGGGCGATGGAAACACCATATATTTT

J: TRBJ1-2
D: TRBD1
size: -
length: 15
V: TRBV5-1
CDR3: CASSLVTGQGGGYTF
DNA: TGCGCCAGCAGCTTGGTTACCGGACAGGGTGGTGGCTACACCTTC

J: TRBJ1-4
D: -
size: -
length: 15
V: TRBV7-8
CDR3: CASSLEAGLGEKLFF
DNA: TGTGCCAGCAGCTTAGAGGCAGGCTTGGGTGAAAAACTGTTTTTT

J: TRBJ1-6
D: -
size: -
length: 12
V: TRBV12-3/TRBV12-4
CDR3: CASSLQGSPLHF
DNA: TGTGCCAGCAGTTTGCAGGGGTCACCCCTCCACTTT

J: TRBJ2-7
D: -
size: -
length: 20
V: TRBV4-1
CDR3: CASSLPRQVDYLSSPYEQYF
DNA: TGCGCCAGCAGCCTACCAAGACAGGTTGATTATCTTTCTAGCCCCTACGAGCAGTACTTC

J: TRBJ2-7
D: TRBD1
size: once
length: 17
V: TRBV6-2/TRBV6-3
CDR3: CASSLRDRFLKRYEQYF
DNA: TGTGCCAGCAGTCTCCGGGACAGGTTCCTAAAACGCTACGAGCAGTACTTC

J: TRBJ2-1
D: TRBD2
size: -
length: 15
V: TRBV20-1
CDR3: CSASVAGIFYNEQFF
DNA: TGCAGTGCTAGTGTAGCGGGGATTTTCTACAATGAGCAGTTCTTC

J: TRBJ1-4
D: -
size: -
length: 14
V: TRBV19
CDR3: CASSTGFIGEKLFF
DNA: TGTGCCAGTAGTACAGGGTTTATAGGTGAAAAACTGTTTTTT

J: TRBJ2-2
D: TRBD2
size: -
length: 18
V: TRBV7-9
CDR3: CASSERGLAVLYTGELFF
DNA: TGTGCCAGCAGCGAACGAGGACTAGCAGTGCTATACACCGGGGAGCTGTTTTTT

J: TRBJ2-3
D: -
size: -
length: 14
V: TRBV18
CDR3: CASSLGQKSDTQYF
DNA: TGTGCCAGCTCACTAGGACAGAAGTCAGATACGCAGTATTTT

J: TRBJ1-2
D: -
size: -
length: 15
V: TRBV4-2
CDR3: CASSHQWGSSIGYTF
DNA: TGTGCCAGCAGCCACCAATGGGGCAGTTCAATTGGCTACACCTTC